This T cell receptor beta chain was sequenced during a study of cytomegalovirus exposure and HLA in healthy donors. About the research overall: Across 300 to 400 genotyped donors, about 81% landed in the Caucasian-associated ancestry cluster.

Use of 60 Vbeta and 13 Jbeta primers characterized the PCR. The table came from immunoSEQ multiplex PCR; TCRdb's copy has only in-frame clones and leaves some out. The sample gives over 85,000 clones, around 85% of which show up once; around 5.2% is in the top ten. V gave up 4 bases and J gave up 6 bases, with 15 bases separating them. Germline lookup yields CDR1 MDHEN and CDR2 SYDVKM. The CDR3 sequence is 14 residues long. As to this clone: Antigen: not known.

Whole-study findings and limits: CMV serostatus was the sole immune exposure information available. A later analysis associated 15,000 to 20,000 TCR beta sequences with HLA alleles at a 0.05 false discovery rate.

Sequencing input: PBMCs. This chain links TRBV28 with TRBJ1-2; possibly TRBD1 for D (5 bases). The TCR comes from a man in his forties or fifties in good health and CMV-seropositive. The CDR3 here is CASSSPILTDGYTF. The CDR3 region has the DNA TGTGCCAGCAGTTCACCCATACTGACAGATGGCTACACCTTC.